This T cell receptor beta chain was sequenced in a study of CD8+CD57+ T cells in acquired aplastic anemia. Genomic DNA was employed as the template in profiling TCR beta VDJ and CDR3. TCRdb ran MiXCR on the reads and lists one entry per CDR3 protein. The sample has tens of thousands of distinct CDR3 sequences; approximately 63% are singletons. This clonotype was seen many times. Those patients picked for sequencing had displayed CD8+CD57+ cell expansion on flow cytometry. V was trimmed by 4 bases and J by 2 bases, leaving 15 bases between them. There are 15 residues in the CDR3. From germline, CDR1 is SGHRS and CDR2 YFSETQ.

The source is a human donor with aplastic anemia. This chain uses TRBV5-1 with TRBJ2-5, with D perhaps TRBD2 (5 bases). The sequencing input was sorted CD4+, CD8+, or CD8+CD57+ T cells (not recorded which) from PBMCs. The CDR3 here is CASSIGRVAQETQYF. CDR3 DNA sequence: TGCGCCAGCAGCATCGGGCGGGTGGCTCAAGAGACCCAGTACTTC.